The T cell receptor (beta chain) under discussion was sequenced for a study of blood T cell repertoires in COVID-19. Study-wide context: Donors in the United States, Italy and Spain gave samples during acute or convalescent COVID-19. Nucleic acid was either cDNA or gDNA, and it came from T cells, B-cell-depleted T cells, or PBMCs.

The table lists this clone with a few counts. Per the study methods: Reference gene primer amplification gave nucleated cell count estimates. The protocol was immunoSEQ multiplex PCR, while the TCRdb copy is restricted to in-frame clones and leaves out a portion. The V and J calls and clone size come from that table; D and trimming were worked out from the DNA. Counted here are 25,000 to 35,000 clones, approximately 75% occurring once; the ten biggest clones make up approximately 21%. The length of the CDR3 is 16 residues. Trimming stripped 5 bases from V and 0 bases from J, with 13 bases between. Germline assignment: CDR1 SEHNR and CDR2 FQNEAQ (reference sequence).

The rearrangement links TRBV7-9 to TRBJ1-4; maybe TRBD1 (5 bases). The sample was peripheral blood. This clonotype originated in a boy under 10 years old with active or convalescent COVID-19. CDR3 sequence (DNA): TGTGCCAGCAGCCCTCGCATACAGGCAACTAATGAAAAACTGTTTTTT. Its protein product is CASSPRIQATNEKLFF.